This TCR beta chain was sequenced during a study of blood T cell repertoires in COVID-19. Only in-frame clones appear in the TCRdb table, and some are missing; sequencing was by immunoSEQ multiplex PCR. The sample holds roughly 34,000 clones, 80% to 90% seen once. V dropped 3 bases and J dropped 5; count of bases not matched to a gene: 8. The germline V gene has CDR1 SGHRS and CDR2 YFSETQ. The CDR3 totals 15 residues. The chain uses TRBV5-1 and TRBJ2-5, with 9 bases fitting TRBD2. The sequence derives from a woman aged 70-85 years with active COVID-19. The sequencing sample was made of peripheral blood. The CDR3 DNA follows: TGCGCCAGCAGCTCCCTGGGTAGCGGGGGTGAGACCCAGTACTTC. This encodes CASSSLGSGGETQYF.